A single sample is the source of the 8 T cell receptor beta chains below, sequenced in a study of beta chain features in type 1 diabetes (dated by TCRdb to the late 2010s). Library prep was done by the immunoSEQ multiplex PCR assay. The entire amount of isolated RNA was reverse transcribed using the High Capacity cDNA Reverse Transcription Kit, so the sequenced TCRB transcripts were expressed ones. The immuneACCESS repertoire file appears here via TCRdb, limited to in-frame rearrangements. These files lack a portion of the clones; in checked studies, under half of the deficit traces to unresolved V genes, and the cause of the others is not known. The sample table shows more than 300,000 clones, and roughly 16% are seen once. The top ten clonotypes cover 0.019% of the sample. What was sequenced was naive CD4+ T cells from blood. The cell subset or site label corresponds to: true naive CD4+ T cells. The receptors stem from a woman under 30 in good health.

The V gene is TRBV30, the J gene TRBJ2-1; tentatively, D is TRBD1 (6 bases). V was pared by 2 bases and J by 14 bases, with 19 bases between. The CDR3 length is 13 residues. Germline values: CDR1 GTSNPN, CDR2 SVGIG (reference sequence). The CDR3 DNA reads as TGTGCCTGGAGTACAACAACAGGGCTTGCGGAGTTCTTC. Translated, it gives CAWSTTTGLAEFF.

This clone was seen more than once but under ten times. This chain uses TRBV23-1 with TRBJ2-7; 7 bases match TRBD2. TRBV23-1 is identified as an open reading frame with a role that is uncertain. Losses at the gene ends were 2 bases for V and 5 bases for J; bases not matched to a gene: 6. This CDR3 region has 14 residues. CDR3 DNA: TGCGCCAGCAGTCAAGGCGGGAGAATAAACGAGCAGTACTTC. Translation: CASSQGGRINEQYF.

The chain employs TRBV19 and TRBJ2-1, with D perhaps matching TRBD2 (6 bases). The CDR3 length is 14 residues. Germline CDR1 and CDR2: LNHDA and SQIVND (reference sequence). Trimming removed 5 bases at V and 6 bases at J, with 14 bases between. The CDR3 reads CASSPRLVRNEQFF. The DNA for the CDR3 is TGTGCCAGTAGTCCACGACTAGTTCGCAATGAGCAGTTCTTC.

This sequence joins TRBV30 and TRBJ2-1, with D possibly matching TRBD2 (5 bases). The germline V and J ends were trimmed by 6 bases and 6 bases, with 15 bases remaining between them. The CDR3 covers 13 residues. Germline CDR1 reads GTSNPN; CDR2 reads SVGIG (reference sequence). This CDR3 reads CACGGSRGNEQFF. The CDR3 coding sequence is TGTGCCTGCGGCGGCTCTCGGGGCAATGAGCAGTTCTTC.

The chain is built from TRBV15 and TRBJ2-1; 7 bases agree with TRBD1. This CDR3 region has 17 residues. From germline, CDR1 is LNHNV and CDR2 YYDKDF (reference sequence). The V and J ends lost 0 bases and 6 bases, in that order; junction bases with no gene match: 11. The CDR3 DNA follows: TGTGCCACCAGCAGAGATTTACGAGACAGGGTAGGCAATGAGCAGTTCTTC. Translation: CATSRDLRDRVGNEQFF.

This clone has only a few counts. The rearrangement uses TRBV9 and TRBJ2-3; possibly TRBD2 for D (6 bases). Germline V gives CDR1 SGDLS, CDR2 YYNGEE. Deletions cut 4 bases from V and 5 bases from J, with 17 bases between. The CDR3 is 15 residues long. The CDR3 sequence is CASSPWTTTKDTQYF. The CDR3 DNA follows: TGTGCCAGCAGCCCCTGGACTACCACAAAAGATACGCAGTATTTT.

This clone was recorded a few times. V is TRBV7-9 and J is TRBJ2-3, with 11 bases identical to TRBD2. Per germline, CDR1 SEHNR and CDR2 FQNEAQ (reference sequence). The CDR3 covers 18 residues. The trim removed 4 bases at V and 2 bases at J, leaving 11 bases unmatched. CDR3 sequence: CASSSILGLADYTDTQYF. The CDR3 DNA follows: TGTGCCAGCAGCTCGATCCTGGGACTAGCGGATTACACAGATACGCAGTATTTT.

J is TRBJ2-7 and V is TRBV4-2, with D perhaps matching TRBD2 (5 bases). Per germline, CDR1 LGHNA and CDR2 YNFKEQ. There are 14 residues in the CDR3. Trimming removed 0 bases from V and 9 bases from J, with 15 bases in between. CDR3 protein: CASSQDQGGRLQYF. Here the CDR3 DNA reads TGTGCCAGCAGCCAAGATCAAGGCGGGCGTCTGCAGTACTTC.